The sample holds a few counts of the clone carrying this T cell receptor beta chain. As yet, its antigen is unknown. The data derive from a study of blood T cells in healthy people across ages. Study outcomes and limitations: In the absence of known donor CMV status, changes in expanded clonotypes were possibly confounded. Older age went with lower TCR beta diversity per million T cells, in a roughly linear way.

A sample-barcoded 5' primer and a J-beta primer mix were used in a second PCR of roughly 6 to 11 cycles. Each cDNA molecule carried a tag from a template-switch adaptor that contained 12 random nucleotides. TCRdb independently ran MiXCR on the 5' RACE reads; one entry per CDR3 protein. The table records 1.5 million to 2 million distinct CDR3 sequences, 28% of them present only once. The CDR3 consists of 16 residues. V was cut by 6 bases and J by 5 bases, with 24 bases left in between. Germline-derived CDR1 and CDR2 are DFQATT and SNEGSKA (reference sequence). The chain couples TRBV20-1 to TRBJ2-3, with D maybe TRBD2 (6 bases). This clonotype was obtained from a woman between 25 and 40 years old in good health. The sequencing sample was made of blood. The CDR3 DNA reads as TGCAGTGCCAACGCCCGGGCGGGACCTCCCGGAGATACGCAGTATTTT. Amino acid sequence: CSANARAGPPGDTQYF.